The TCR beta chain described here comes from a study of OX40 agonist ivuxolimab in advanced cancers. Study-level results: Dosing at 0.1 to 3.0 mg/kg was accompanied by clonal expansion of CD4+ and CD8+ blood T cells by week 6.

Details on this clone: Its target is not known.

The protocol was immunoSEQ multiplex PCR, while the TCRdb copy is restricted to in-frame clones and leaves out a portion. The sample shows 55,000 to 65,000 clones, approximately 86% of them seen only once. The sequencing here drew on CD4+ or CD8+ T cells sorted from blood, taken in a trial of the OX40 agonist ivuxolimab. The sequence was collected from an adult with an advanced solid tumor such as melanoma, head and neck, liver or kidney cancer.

CDR3 sequence: CASSLPPGSTDTQYF. CDR3 sequence (DNA): TGTGCCAGCAGTCTGCCTCCGGGCAGCACAGATACGCAGTATTTT. The V call is TRBV28, the J call TRBJ2-3, with D uncertain. The CDR3 is 15 amino acids. The germline gives CDR1 MDHEN, CDR2 SYDVKM. The ends were cut back, 5 bases at V and 0 bases at J, with 12 bases in the middle.